These 14 T cell receptor beta chains were sequenced from one sample in a study of identical twins. TCRdb itself ran the 5' RACE reads through MiXCR, one entry per CDR3 protein. This table holds around 1.7 million distinct CDR3 sequences, less than 40% found once. Sample: cord blood. The receptors derive from a newborn girl in good health.

In the case of this clonotype: Sequence at one end of the junction differs from germline and may be a read error. The chain couples TRBV15 to TRBJ1-2; 10 bases are shared with TRBD1. This CDR3 has 16 amino acids. Germline V gene sequence: CDR1 LNHNV, CDR2 YYDKDF (reference sequence). DNA for the CDR3: TGTGCCACCAGCAGAGATGGACAGGGGGAGGGCTATGGCCACACCTTC. Its protein product is CATSRDGQGEGYGHTF.

This clonotype was recorded a few times. The rearrangement links TRBV28 to TRBJ1-2; D is perhaps TRBD1 (5 bases). Germline CDR1 reads MDHEN; CDR2 reads SYDVKM. The CDR3 totals 15 residues. V was shortened by 5 bases and J by 3 bases, with 16 bases between the two germline ends. DNA of the CDR3: TGTGCCAGCAGTGGAGGGGATCCGCTCGACTATGGCTACACCTTC. It encodes CASSGGDPLDYGYTF.

This chain links TRBV3-1 with TRBJ1-1, with 11 bases lining up with TRBD1. The junction had 5 bases not matched to a gene; V was cut back by 4 bases and J by 7 bases. Per germline, CDR1 LGHDT and CDR2 YNNKEL (reference sequence). The CDR3 is 14 residues long. CDR3 sequence (DNA): TGTGCCAGCAGCCCCGGGACAGGGGGGCTTGAAGCTTTCTTT. Encoded protein: CASSPGTGGLEAFF.

At least ten counts were recorded for this clonotype. At one of its ends the junction is not consistent with the germline gene, which may arise from a read error. The chain carries TRBV5-1 and TRBJ2-7, with no clear D. Germline loops: CDR1 SGHRS, CDR2 YFSETQ. This CDR3 has 14 residues. DNA for the CDR3: TGTGCCAGCAGTTTAGATCGGCGCTCCTACGAGCAGTACTTC. It yields the protein CASSLDRRSYEQYF.

V gene TRBV5-1 combines with J gene TRBJ1-3; the D gene is possibly TRBD1 (6 bases). Germline assignment: CDR1 SGHRS and CDR2 YFSETQ. The germline V and J ends were trimmed by 0 bases and 0 bases, with 7 bases remaining between them. The length of the CDR3 is 15 residues. CDR3 in amino acids: CASSLGDNSGNTIYF. Here the CDR3 DNA reads TGCGCCAGCAGCTTGGGGGACAACTCTGGAAACACCATATATTTT.

This clonotype showed up many times. V usage is TRBV20-1 and J usage is TRBJ2-7; 8 nucleotides match TRBD2. J was trimmed by 0 bases and V by 5 bases; bases with no gene match: 3. CDR3 length: 13 amino acids. Germline V gene sequence: CDR1 DFQATT, CDR2 SNEGSKA (reference sequence). The CDR3 spells CSAGGTSSYEQYF. In nucleotides, the CDR3 is TGCAGTGCTGGGGGGACTAGCTCCTACGAGCAGTACTTC.

The chain links TRBV20-1 to TRBJ1-3; D possibly corresponds to TRBD1 (5 bases). CDR1 is DFQATT, CDR2 SNEGSKA, per germline (reference sequence). The CDR3 contains 14 residues. Trimming left V 5 bases short and J 2 bases short, with 13 bases between. CDR3 bases: TGCAGTGCTGCCCGTGAGGGGACTGGAAACACCATATATTTT. Amino acid sequence: CSAAREGTGNTIYF.

Comments on this clonotype: Germline is not matched at one junction end, which may reflect a read error. This sequence joins TRBV29-1 and TRBJ2-5; D perhaps matches TRBD2 (6 bases). Judging by the DNA end, TRBJ2-1 fits better; the J call may be wrong. The germline V gene has CDR1 SQVTM and CDR2 ANQGSEA. The CDR3 extends over 11 amino acids. This CDR3 reads CSCGTQETQFF. The CDR3 nucleotides are TGTTCTTGTGGGACTCAAGAGACCCAGTTCTTC.

The rearrangement uses TRBV28 and TRBJ2-7; D is uncertain. The germline V and J ends were trimmed by 4 bases and 10 bases, with 17 bases remaining between them. The CDR3 has 13 amino acids. Germline values: CDR1 MDHEN, CDR2 SYDVKM. The CDR3, as DNA: TGTGCCAGCAGTTCGCAGTCCCAAGAGGCCCAGTACTTC. Residues: CASSSQSQEAQYF.

This clonotype came up a few times. The chain carries TRBV18 and TRBJ2-3; D remains ambiguous. Trimming took 1 base from V and 0 from J, leaving 11 bases between them. CDR3 length: 16 residues. Germline loops: CDR1 KGHSH, CDR2 LQKENI. The CDR3 region is CASSPLGIPSTDTQYF. CDR3 in DNA: TGTGCCAGCTCACCACTAGGGATCCCTAGCACAGATACGCAGTATTTT.

This clonotype appeared a few times. The chain has TRBV7-9 and TRBJ2-1, with 9 bases matching TRBD1. The CDR3 runs to 13 residues. Trimming at V came to 3 bases and at J to 9 bases, leaving 3 bases not matched to a gene. In germline, CDR1 is SEHNR, CDR2 FQNEAQ (reference sequence). CDR3 in DNA: TGTGCCAGCAGCTTGGACAGGGGTTTTGAGCAGTTCTTC. Amino acid sequence: CASSLDRGFEQFF. The complete variable domain, with remaining parts taken from reference TRBV7-9 and TRBJ2-1, reads DTGVSQNPRHKITKRGQNVTFRCDPISEHNRLYWYRQTLGQGPEFLTYFQNEAQLEKSRLLSDRFSAERPKGSFSTLEIQRTEQGDSAMYLCASSLDRGFEQFFGPGTRLTVL.

This sequence joins TRBV9 and TRBJ1-2; 7 positions agree with TRBD1. V lost 2 bases and J lost 5; bases outside the gene matches: 9. The CDR3 is 15 amino acids. Per germline, CDR1 SGDLS and CDR2 YYNGEE. The CDR3 here is CASSVAGGGGYGYTF. CDR3 in DNA: TGTGCCAGCAGCGTCGCGGGAGGGGGCGGGTATGGCTACACCTTC.

This clonotype came up once. Its ends do not fully match the called genes, so a read error is possible. The chain recombines TRBV3-1 with TRBJ2-3, with D tentatively TRBD1 (6 bases). CDR3 size: 12 residues. Germline CDR1 is LGHDT and CDR2 is YNNKEL (reference sequence). Here the CDR3 DNA reads TGTGCCGGCAGCCAAGAGGGGGATGCGCAGTATTTT. Translation: CAGSQEGDAQYF.

V usage is TRBV29-1 and J usage is TRBJ1-2; tentatively, D is TRBD1 (6 bases). CDR3 length equals 13 residues. Germline CDR1 and CDR2: SQVTM and ANQGSEA. Between the trimmed V and J ends, which lost 0 bases and 6 bases, there was a span of 11 bases. CDR3 protein: CSVEDLTGHGYTF. The CDR3 DNA reads as TGCAGCGTTGAAGATCTGACAGGCCATGGCTACACCTTC.